The next 10 T cell receptor beta chains were all read from a single sample in a study of tumor-infiltrating lymphocytes in localized non-small cell lung cancer. Assay: immunoSEQ multiplex PCR; the TCRdb copy retains only in-frame clones and omits some. Of fewer than 11,000 clones in the sample, around 64% were seen once. The specimen was uninvolved lung tissue not adjacent to the tumor. These TCRs come from a human donor with non-small cell lung cancer.

The chain has TRBV11-3 and TRBJ2-3, with TRBD2 matching 11 bases. The V segment lost 1 base and the J segment 6 bases; nucleotides outside the gene matches: 12. In germline, CDR1 is SGHNT, CDR2 YENEEA. The CDR3 length is 18 residues. The CDR3, as DNA: TGTGCCAGCAGCTTAGCTGTGGTAGCGGGGGGGCAGAGGGATACGCAGTATTTT. This sequence encodes CASSLAVVAGGQRDTQYF.

This chain connects TRBV5-6 to TRBJ1-2, with D unresolved. This CDR3 has 13 amino acids. Between the trimmed V and J ends, which lost 1 base and 3 bases, there was a span of 7 bases. Germline loops: CDR1 SGHDT, CDR2 YYEEEE. CDR3 coding DNA: TGTGCCAGCAGCTTGAACAAGGACTATGGCTACACCTTC. Protein product: CASSLNKDYGYTF.

J is TRBJ1-3 and V is TRBV7-9; tentative D call: TRBD1 (5 bases). CDR1 is SEHNR, CDR2 FQNEAQ, per germline (reference sequence). This CDR3 spans 14 amino acids. Trimming cost V 8 bases and J 3 bases, with 14 bases left between them. DNA for the CDR3: TGTGCCAGCCGGCCGGGGCTCGATGGAAACACCATATATTTT. Translated: CASRPGLDGNTIYF.

This clone was recorded a few times. J is TRBJ2-7 and V is TRBV5-1, with D tentatively TRBD1 (5 bases). Between the trimmed V and J ends, which lost 0 bases and 5 bases, there was a span of 15 bases. The germline gives CDR1 SGHRS, CDR2 YFSETQ. CDR3 length: 15 residues. This CDR3 reads CASSLAYKGRNEQYF. The CDR3, as DNA: TGCGCCAGCAGCTTGGCCTATAAGGGGCGCAACGAGCAGTACTTC.

V usage is TRBV15 and J usage is TRBJ2-7; perhaps D is TRBD1 or TRBD2 (6 bases each). Trimming shortened V by 8 bases and J by 2 bases, and 10 bases separated the two germline ends. From germline, CDR1 is LNHNV and CDR2 YYDKDF (reference sequence). There are 12 residues in the CDR3. This CDR3 is CATRGPTYEQYF. The CDR3 DNA follows: TGTGCCACCCGGGGGCCCACCTACGAGCAGTACTTC.

This clone showed up just a few times. The V and J genes are TRBV27 and TRBJ1-3; TRBD1 is a possible D gene (6 bases). This CDR3 is built from 16 residues. Germline V gene sequence: CDR1 MNHEY, CDR2 SMNVEV (reference sequence). V was trimmed by 7 bases and J by 1 base, leaving 17 bases between them. This CDR3 is CASNRGQLLSGNTIYF. The CDR3 DNA reads as TGTGCCAGCAATCGGGGACAATTATTGTCTGGAAACACCATATATTTT.

V and J are TRBV6-5 and TRBJ2-7; 8 bases align to TRBD1. Germline CDR1 is MNHEY and CDR2 is SVGAGI. This CDR3 comprises 15 residues. V trimming: 6 bases; J trimming: 1 base; junction bases outside the gene matches: 8. CDR3 in amino acids: CASSPDRAGSYEQYF. The CDR3 nucleotides are TGTGCCAGCAGCCCGGACAGGGCGGGATCCTACGAGCAGTACTTC.

The genes are TRBV6-4 and TRBJ2-2, with D possibly matching TRBD2 (6 bases). The CDR3 is 14 residues long. V was pared by 6 bases and J by 1 base, with 9 bases between. Germline assignment: CDR1 MRHNA and CDR2 SNTAGT. CDR3 coding DNA: TGTGCCAGCAGAGGGGAGGTGAACACCGGGGAGCTGTTTTTT. Translation gives CASRGEVNTGELFF.

CDR3 loop: CASTLGEGRNSPLHF. DNA of the CDR3: TGTGCCAGTACTTTAGGGGAGGGGCGAAATTCACCCCTCCACTTT. The chain combines TRBV19 with TRBJ1-6; maybe TRBD1 (5 bases). The CDR3 is 15 amino acids. Trimming shortened V by 7 bases and J by 7 bases, and 17 bases separated the two germline ends. Germline CDR1 reads LNHDA; CDR2 reads SQIVND (reference sequence).

This clone was recorded once. This chain uses TRBV6-1 with TRBJ2-7, with 8 bases matching TRBD2. The germline CDR1 and CDR2 sequences are MNHNS and SASEGT. The CDR3 runs 14 residues. V was pared by 9 bases and J by 0 bases, with 7 bases of the junction left unmatched. CDR3 DNA sequence: TGTGCCAGTTCGAGGGGGACTAGCTCCTACGAGCAGTACTTC. Protein: CASSRGTSSYEQYF.